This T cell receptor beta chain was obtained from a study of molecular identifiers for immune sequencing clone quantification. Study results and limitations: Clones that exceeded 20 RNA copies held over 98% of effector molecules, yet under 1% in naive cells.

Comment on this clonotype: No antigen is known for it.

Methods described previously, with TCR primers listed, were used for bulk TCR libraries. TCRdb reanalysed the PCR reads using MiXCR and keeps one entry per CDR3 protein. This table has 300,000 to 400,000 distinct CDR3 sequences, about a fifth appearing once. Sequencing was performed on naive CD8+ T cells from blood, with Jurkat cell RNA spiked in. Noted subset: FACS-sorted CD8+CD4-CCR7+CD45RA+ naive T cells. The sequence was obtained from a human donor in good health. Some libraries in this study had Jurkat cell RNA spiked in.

CDR3 sequence reads: CASSCLTPSGTGETQYF. Written as DNA, the CDR3 is TGTGCCAGCAGTTGTCTTACTCCCTCCGGGACAGGAGAGACCCAGTACTTC. The J gene is TRBJ2-5, the V gene TRBV28; 8 bases line up with TRBD1. This CDR3 is 17 amino acids long. V shed 4 bases, J shed 4 bases, and the junction held 14 bases outside the gene matches. Germline-derived CDR1 and CDR2 are MDHEN and SYDVKM.